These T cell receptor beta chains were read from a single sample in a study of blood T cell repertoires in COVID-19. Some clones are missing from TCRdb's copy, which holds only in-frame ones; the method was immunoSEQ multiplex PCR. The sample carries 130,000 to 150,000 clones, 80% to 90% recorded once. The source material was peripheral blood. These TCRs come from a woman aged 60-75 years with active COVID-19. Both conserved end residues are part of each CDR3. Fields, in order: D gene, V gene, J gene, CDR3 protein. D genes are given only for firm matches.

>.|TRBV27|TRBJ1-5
CASSSGGAVLSNQPQHF
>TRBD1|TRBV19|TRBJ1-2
CASSLIPGQGGYGYTF
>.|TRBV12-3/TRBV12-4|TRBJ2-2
CASSLQGSGELFF
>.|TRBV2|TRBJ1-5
CASRRQTSNQPQHF
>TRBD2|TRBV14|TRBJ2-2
CASSFGLGGTGELFF
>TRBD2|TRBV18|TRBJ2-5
CASSPRTSGRIQETQYF
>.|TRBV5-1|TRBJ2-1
CASSLDSDYNEQFF
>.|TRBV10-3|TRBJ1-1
CAISESIAGGNTEAFF
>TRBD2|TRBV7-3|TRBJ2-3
CASSPRLAGTHTDTQYF
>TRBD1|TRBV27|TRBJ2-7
CASSLTTGMGSYEQYF
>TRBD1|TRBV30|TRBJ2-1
CAWTPYRGPYNEQFF
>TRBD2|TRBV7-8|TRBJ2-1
CASSILAGRYNEQFF
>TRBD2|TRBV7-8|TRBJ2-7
CASSSRRWASGRATSYEQYF
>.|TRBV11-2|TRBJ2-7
CASSTYQASYEQYF
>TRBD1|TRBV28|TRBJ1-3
CASSPSNRGNTIYF
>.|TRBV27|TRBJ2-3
CASSLSWPDTQYF
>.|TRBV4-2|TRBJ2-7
CASSQSTIIGEQYF
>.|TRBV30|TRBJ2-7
CAWSGTPPGEQYF
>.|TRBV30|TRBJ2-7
CACGRAHEQYF
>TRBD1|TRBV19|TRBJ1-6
CASSAWDSGLSSYNSPLHF
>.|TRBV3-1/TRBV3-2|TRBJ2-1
CASSRLAGPGEQFF
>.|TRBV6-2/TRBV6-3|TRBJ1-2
CASSYPGTYEFNYTF
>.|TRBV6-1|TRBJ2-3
CASSEHRTGTDTQYF
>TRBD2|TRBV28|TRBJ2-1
CASSTPTSGWYNEQFF
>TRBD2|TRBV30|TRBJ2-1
CAWSVSGSGTYNEQFF
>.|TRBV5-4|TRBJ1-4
CASSLGAGEKLFF
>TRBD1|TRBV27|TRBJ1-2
CASRRQGSYYGYTF
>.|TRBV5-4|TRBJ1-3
CASSFVSGNTIYF
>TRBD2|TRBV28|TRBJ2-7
CASSFRASGSYEQYF
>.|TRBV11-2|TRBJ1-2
CASSSPGGGYTF
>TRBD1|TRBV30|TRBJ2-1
CAWSPWTGSSYNEQFF
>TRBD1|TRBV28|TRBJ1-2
CASSLGQVGGYTF
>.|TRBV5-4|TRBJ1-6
CASSLQQGHSPLHF
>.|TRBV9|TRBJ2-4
CASSVALTGRGNIQYF
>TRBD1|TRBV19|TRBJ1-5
CASSEDRGRNDQPQHF
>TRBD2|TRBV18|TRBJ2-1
CASSHREASRPNEQFF
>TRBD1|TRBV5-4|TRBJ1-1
CASSTDRGPTEAFF
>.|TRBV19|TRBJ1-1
CASSIVAGNTEAFF
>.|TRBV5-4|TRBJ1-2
CASRPERAPNYGYTF
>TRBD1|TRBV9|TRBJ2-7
CASSRQGVSSYEQYF
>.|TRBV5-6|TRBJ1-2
CASSWSTGSYGYTF
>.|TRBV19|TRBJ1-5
CATQSPGVAQHF
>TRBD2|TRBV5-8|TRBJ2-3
CASSSGLRAQYF
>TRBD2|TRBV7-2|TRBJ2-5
CASSLSGLAGFGETQYF
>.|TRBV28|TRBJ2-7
CASSPAGTRIRQYF